This T cell receptor (beta chain) was identified in a study of blood T cell repertoires in COVID-19 (dated by TCRdb to about 2020). Study-level background: Recovered participants in ImmuneRACE Cohort 3 were defined as having two consecutive negative NP/OP PCR tests, clearance from a healthcare professional, or resolution of symptoms. Samples covering the acute and convalescent phases of COVID-19 were provided by collaborators in the United States, Italy and Spain. The material from the prospective study consisted of cDNA or gDNA derived from T cells, B-cell-depleted T cells, or PBMCs. The repertoires were made available in a free public database intended to serve as a resource for research on the immune response to SARS-CoV-2. HLA class I and class II types, where available, came from metadata supplied by the sample provider rather than from assay-based typing. Samples came from the ongoing ImmuneRACE study (first 160 participants) plus 1,254 subjects from 6 global collaborators. The sample metadata nearly always contained a de-identified subject ID, COVID-19 status, age in years and sex. The dataset comprised deeply sampled blood TCRbeta repertoires from subjects exposed to, actively infected with, or recovered from COVID-19. On the study overall, not on this receptor specifically: Clinical and demographic metadata were provided uncurated, with the amount varying by source and participant.

TCRbeta CDR3 regions were amplified from genomic DNA using the immunoSEQ Assay, a bias-controlled multiplex PCR. In the paper's pipeline: The number of nucleated cells in each sample was estimated by amplification of reference gene primers within the assay. To quantify the absolute abundance of each unique TCRbeta CDR3 rearrangement, sequence reads were collapsed and filtered. For each sample, productive Simpson clonality was calculated as the square root of Simpson's diversity index over productive rearrangements. Here the immuneACCESS table is served through TCRdb, limited to in-frame sequences with V and J called. Missing clones are a known gap in these copies; in checked studies unresolved V genes cover under half, and the rest lacks a known reason. That table gives V, J and clone size, and the DNA gave D and trimming. Here the sample has under 200,000 clones; around 83% occur a single time. Clones ranked in the top ten supply around 24% of the sample.

In the prospective study, participants were about 18 to 95 years old, resided in approximately 25 geographic areas of the United States, and were enrolled through a virtual design. In the prospective study, cohorts were assigned on the basis of participant-reported clinical history obtained from a screening survey and a study questionnaire. Each participant in the prospective study had whole blood, serum and a nasopharyngeal or oropharyngeal swab collected by mobile phlebotomists. Additional blood draws and questionnaires over an approximately 2-month period could optionally be provided by prospective study participants. Before DNA extraction, prospective study blood samples were shipped either frozen or at room temperature. Remarks on this clone: It has no known antigen specificity. No base qualities exist here, and no much larger clone lies one base off it.

The CDR3 contains 17 residues, cysteine and phenylalanine counted. The kept DNA is CDR3 alone, 51 bases in frame from the first base. Deletion took 0 bases off V and 6 bases off J, with a span of 20 bases between the germline ends. CDR1 and CDR2 are read off the germline V gene as SGHRS and YFSETQ. The chain uses TRBV5-1 and TRBJ2-3; TRBD2 is possibly the D segment (6 matching bases). The clonotype originates from a woman in her thirties or forties in a cohort exposed to, infected with or recovered from COVID-19 (not recorded which). The material sequenced was PBMCs or T cells enriched from blood (not recorded which). The CDR3 in this case is CASSLGGGGIRPDTQYF. In nucleotide form, the sequence is TGCGCCAGCAGCTTGGGGGGAGGCGGGATACGACCTGATACGCAGTATTTT. Joined to the reference TRBV5-1 and TRBJ2-3 proteins, this CDR3 gives the full variable domain: KAGVTQTPRYLIKTRGQQVTLSCSPISGHRSVSWYQQTPGQGLQFLFEYFSETQRNKGNFPGRFSGRQFSNSRSEMNVSTLELGDSALYLCASSLGGGGIRPDTQYFGPGTRLTVL.